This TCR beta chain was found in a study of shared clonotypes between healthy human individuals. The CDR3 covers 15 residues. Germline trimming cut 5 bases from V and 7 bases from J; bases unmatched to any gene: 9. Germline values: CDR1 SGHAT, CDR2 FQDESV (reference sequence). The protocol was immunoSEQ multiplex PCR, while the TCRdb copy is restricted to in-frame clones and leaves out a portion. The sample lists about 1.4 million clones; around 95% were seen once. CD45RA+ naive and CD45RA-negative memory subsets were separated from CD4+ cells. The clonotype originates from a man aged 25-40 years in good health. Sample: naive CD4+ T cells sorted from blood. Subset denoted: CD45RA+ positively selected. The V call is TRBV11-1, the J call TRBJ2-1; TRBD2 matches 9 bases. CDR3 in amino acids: CASSPKIAGVNEQFF. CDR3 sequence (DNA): TGTGCCAGCAGCCCTAAAATAGCGGGAGTAAATGAGCAGTTCTTC.